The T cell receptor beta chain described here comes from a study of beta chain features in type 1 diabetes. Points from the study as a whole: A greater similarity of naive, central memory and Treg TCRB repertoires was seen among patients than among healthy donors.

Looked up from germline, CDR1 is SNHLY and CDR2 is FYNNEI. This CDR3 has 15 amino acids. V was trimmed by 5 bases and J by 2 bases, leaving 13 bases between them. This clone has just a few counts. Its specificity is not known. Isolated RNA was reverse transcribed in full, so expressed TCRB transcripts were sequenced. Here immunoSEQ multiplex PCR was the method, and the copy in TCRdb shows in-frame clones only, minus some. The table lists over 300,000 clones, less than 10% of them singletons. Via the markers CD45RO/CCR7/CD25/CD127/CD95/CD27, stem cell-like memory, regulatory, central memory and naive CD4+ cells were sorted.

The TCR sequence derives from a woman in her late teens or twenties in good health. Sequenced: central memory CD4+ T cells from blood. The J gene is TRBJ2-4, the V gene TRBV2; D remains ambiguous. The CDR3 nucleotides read TGTGCCAGCAGTACCCGGGTAGGAACCAAAAACATTCAGTACTTC. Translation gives CASSTRVGTKNIQYF.